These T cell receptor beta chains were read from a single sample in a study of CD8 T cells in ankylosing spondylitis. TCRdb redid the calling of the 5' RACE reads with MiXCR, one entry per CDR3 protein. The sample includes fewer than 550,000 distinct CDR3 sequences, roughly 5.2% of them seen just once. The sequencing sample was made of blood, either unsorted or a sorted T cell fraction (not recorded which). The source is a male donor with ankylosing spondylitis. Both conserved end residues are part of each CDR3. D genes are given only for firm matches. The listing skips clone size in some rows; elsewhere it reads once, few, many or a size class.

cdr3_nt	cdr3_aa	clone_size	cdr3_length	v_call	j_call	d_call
TGTGCCAGCTCACCCCAGACGAGCTCCTACAATGAGCAGTTCTTC	CASSPQTSSYNEQFF	-	15	TRBV18	TRBJ2-1	-
TGTGCCATCAGTGGCCAAACGCCCGAGCAGTACTTC	CAISGQTPEQYF	many	12	TRBV10-3	TRBJ2-7	-
TGTGCCAGCGATACGGTGGGACAGCTCAATGAGCAGTTCTTC	CASDTVGQLNEQFF	many	14	TRBV28	TRBJ2-1	TRBD1
TGTGCCAGCAGCCAACGGACAGGATACTACGAGCAGTACTTC	CASSQRTGYYEQYF	many	14	TRBV4-2	TRBJ2-7	TRBD1
TGTGCCAGCAGCCGCGACAGGGTAAACACCGGGGAGCTGTTTTTT	CASSRDRVNTGELFF	many	15	TRBV7-9	TRBJ2-2	TRBD1
TGTGCCAGCAGAAGCAGAGGTAGGGAGACTTTCTTT	CASRSRGRETFF	many	12	TRBV6-5	TRBJ1-1	-
TGTGCCAGCAGCTTGTACGGGCCGGGCGAGCAGTACTTC	CASSLYGPGEQYF	few	13	TRBV11-3	TRBJ2-7	-
TGTGCCAGCTGCAGCTCCTATAATTCACCCCTCCACTTT	CASCSSYNSPLHF	few	13	TRBV12-3/TRBV12-4	TRBJ1-6	-
TGTGCCAGCAGCTTAAGACTAGCGGGAGTCACAGATACGCAGTATTTT	CASSLRLAGVTDTQYF	many	16	TRBV7-9	TRBJ2-3	TRBD2
TGCAGCGCCACCGGACAGCCGAACACCGGGGAGCTGTTTTTT	CSATGQPNTGELFF	few	14	TRBV29-1	TRBJ2-2	-
TGCGCCAGCAGCTTGGGGCCGGGACAGGGCAATCAGCCCCAGCATTTT	CASSLGPGQGNQPQHF	-	16	TRBV5-1	TRBJ1-5	TRBD1
TGTGCCAGCAGTTACTCGACCGGGACAACAAACTATGGCTACACCTTC	CASSYSTGTTNYGYTF	few	16	TRBV6-2/TRBV6-3	TRBJ1-2	-
TGCGCCAGCAGCTTGAGTTCCGCCTACGAGCAGTACTTC	CASSLSSAYEQYF	many	13	TRBV5-1	TRBJ2-7	-
TGCGCCAGCACCTCCGTTAGGGGATCCCACGAGCAGTACTTC	CASTSVRGSHEQYF	many	14	TRBV4-3	TRBJ2-7	-
TGTGCCAGCAGCCTGGTCTCGGGAAACATTCAGTACTTC	CASSLVSGNIQYF	few	13	TRBV11-2	TRBJ2-4	-
TGTGCCAGCAGCCTTAGACGTGAAGGGCTGGCTGAAGCTTTCTTT	CASSLRREGLAEAFF	-	15	TRBV11-2	TRBJ1-1	-
TGCGCCAGTACCACAGGGAACACTGAAGCTTTCTTT	CASTTGNTEAFF	many	12	TRBV27	TRBJ1-1	-
TGTGCCAGCAGTCGAGGGGAGGCTAACTATGGCTACACCTTC	CASSRGEANYGYTF	many	14	TRBV7-9	TRBJ1-2	-
TGTGCCAGCAGCCCGACCGGGACAGGCCCCATCTTCTTT	CASSPTGTGPIFF	many	13	TRBV5-6	TRBJ1-1	TRBD1
TGTGCCAGCTCACCGTCACAGGGGTTTGGGGACGAGCAGTACTTC	CASSPSQGFGDEQYF	few	15	TRBV18	TRBJ2-7	TRBD1
TGCGCCAGCAGCTTGGGGGTAGCGGGGCTGAATGAGCAGTTCTTC	CASSLGVAGLNEQFF	many	15	TRBV5-1	TRBJ2-1	TRBD2
TGCAGTGCTAGAGATCATCGAGTGAGGGGGACCCAGTACTTC	CSARDHRVRGTQYF	many	14	TRBV20-1	TRBJ2-5	-
TGTGCCAGCAGCGCAGGGCAAGAGACCCAGTACTTC	CASSAGQETQYF	many	12	TRBV9	TRBJ2-5	-
TGTGCCAGCTTCAAAGGGAGGGGGAACACCGGGGAGCTGTTTTTT	CASFKGRGNTGELFF	many	15	TRBV7-2	TRBJ2-2	TRBD2